Below are 10 T cell receptor beta chains sequenced from a single sample in a study of blood T cell repertoires in COVID-19 (dated by TCRdb to between 2020 and 2021). The library was generated by the immunoSEQ multiplex PCR assay. TCRdb took this table from immuneACCESS and kept in-frame rearrangements with V and J called. Such tables lack part of the clones; where checked against another copy, unresolved V genes explain under half of the gap, and the rest is unexplained. The sample records fewer than 150,000 clones, approximately 82% of which are singletons. Of the sample, 10% to 11% falls within the top ten clones. Sequenced: peripheral blood. The receptors derive from a man in his sixties who had recovered from COVID-19.

The rearrangement joins TRBV5-6 to TRBJ1-2, with TRBD1 matching 10 bases. Germline V gives CDR1 SGHDT, CDR2 YYEEEE. V gave up 4 bases and J gave up 8 bases; unmatched junction bases: 8. The CDR3 is made up of 14 amino acids. CDR3 bases: TGTGCCAGCAGCCCGGGACAGGGGATTCGGGGCTACACCTTC. Protein sequence: CASSPGQGIRGYTF.

The chain uses TRBV11-2 and TRBJ1-4; 7 bases agree with TRBD1. The CDR3 consists of 15 residues. Germline V CDR1 and CDR2: SGHAT, FQNNGV. Trimming cost V 1 base and J 7 bases; bases outside gene matches: 6. The CDR3 is CASSLGNRGGEKLFF. The DNA of the CDR3 is TGTGCCAGCAGCTTAGGAAACAGGGGAGGTGAAAAACTGTTTTTT.

This rearrangement joins TRBV7-2 to TRBJ1-4, with D maybe TRBD1 (6 bases). Germline assignment: CDR1 SGHTA and CDR2 FQGNSA. Trimming cost V 1 base and J 15 bases, with 12 bases left between them. CDR3 length: 12 residues. CDR3: CASSLVQGRLFF. The CDR3, as DNA: TGTGCCAGCAGCTTAGTACAGGGAAGGTTGTTTTTT.

The chain combines TRBV6-1 with TRBJ1-5, with TRBD1 as a possible D gene (5 bases). V dropped 0 bases and J dropped 12 bases, with 18 bases sitting between them. The CDR3 is 15 residues long. CDR1 is MNHNS, CDR2 SASEGT, per germline. The CDR3 sequence: CASSEAAGGDHHQHF. As DNA, the CDR3 is TGTGCCAGCAGTGAAGCGGCGGGGGGGGATCACCACCAGCATTTT.

The chain has TRBV7-9 and TRBJ2-5, with a weak D call TRBD1 (6 bases). The CDR3 totals 15 residues. CDR1 SEHNR and CDR2 FQNEAQ come from the germline V gene (reference sequence). Trimming cost V 0 bases and J 4 bases, with 12 bases left between them. CDR3: CASSLAWTARETQYF. CDR3 nucleotide sequence: TGTGCCAGCAGCTTAGCTTGGACAGCCAGAGAGACCCAGTACTTC.

This sequence joins TRBV7-2 and TRBJ2-7, with TRBD2 identical over 9 bases. Germline values: CDR1 SGHTA, CDR2 FQGNSA. Germline trimming cut 3 bases from V and 3 bases from J; bases unmatched to any gene: 6. The length of the CDR3 is 15 residues. DNA of the CDR3: TGTGCCAGCAGCTTGGAGGGCGGGAGGGGCTACGAGCAGTACTTC. Protein sequence: CASSLEGGRGYEQYF.

This clone was found a few times. CDR3 DNA: TGTGCCAGTAGTATAATGCGGGGATGGTATACGCAGTATTTT. Encoded protein: CASSIMRGWYTQYF. The chain employs TRBV19 and TRBJ2-3; D may be TRBD2 (6 bases). The V and J ends lost 2 bases and 7 bases respectively, with 13 bases between them. Germline lookup yields CDR1 LNHDA and CDR2 SQIVND (reference sequence). This CDR3 is built from 14 residues.

This clone appeared once. The gene calls are TRBV5-6 and TRBJ1-1; D possibly corresponds to TRBD1 (6 bases). Germline lookup yields CDR1 SGHDT and CDR2 YYEEEE. The V end lost 3 bases, the J end lost 8 bases, and 11 bases lay between the germline ends. This CDR3 is built from 12 residues. In DNA form, the CDR3 reads TGTGCCAGCAGCTCCTCACAGGGAGAAGCTTTCTTT. Amino acids: CASSSSQGEAFF.

CDR3 in amino acids: CSVAETGIGYTF. CDR3 nucleotide sequence: TGCAGCGTTGCGGAGACAGGGATCGGCTACACCTTC. The chain carries TRBV29-1 and TRBJ1-2; 7 bases fit TRBD1. The J segment lost 8 bases and the V segment lost 4 bases, leaving 7 bases of the junction unmatched. The CDR3 has 12 residues. Germline V CDR1 and CDR2: SQVTM, ANQGSEA. The whole variable domain, filled in from reference TRBV29-1 and TRBJ1-2, reads SAVISQKPSRDICQRGTSLTIQCQVDSQVTMMFWYRQQPGQSLTLIATANQGSEATYESGFVIDKFPISRPNLTFSTLTVSNMSPEDSSIYLCSVAETGIGYTFGSGTRLTVV.

The CDR3 here is CASRPRQNTEAFF. The CDR3 nucleotides read TGTGCCAGCAGACCCCGACAGAACACTGAAGCTTTCTTT. The chain joins TRBV12-3 or TRBV12-4 to TRBJ1-1, with no clear D. V dropped 6 bases and J dropped 1 base, with 9 bases sitting between them. The CDR3 length is 13 residues.